This TCR beta chain was found in a study of T cell clones after liver transplantation. The wider study: A pre-transplant mixed lymphocyte reaction with TCRbeta sequencing defined graft-donor-reactive clones followed in post-transplant blood.

Regarding this clone: Its antigen is not identified.

Data came from immunoSEQ multiplex PCR; TCRdb stores just in-frame clones and leaves some out. Counted here are roughly 15,000 clones, approximately 91% occurring once; the ten biggest clones make up more than 45%. Study results and limitations: The donor-reactive repertoire was only partly measurable in two subjects, lacking donor cells.

This clonotype was obtained from a human donor who received a liver transplant. The specimen comprised CD8+ T cells from blood, sampled before liver transplant.

The CDR3 spells CASSYWGGNTEAFF. The CDR3, as DNA: TGTGCCAGCAGCTACTGGGGGGGGAACACTGAAGCTTTCTTT. This chain joins TRBV5-7 and TRBJ1-1, with D possibly TRBD1 on 5 matching bases. TRBV5-7 is an ORF; its function is uncertain. V lost 3 bases, J lost 1 base, and 10 bases lay in between. The CDR3 is 14 residues long.